Given below is one T cell receptor (beta chain) in context. This clonotype was seen only a few times. Its binding antigen is unknown. Base qualities were left out, and no much larger clone turns up one base away. Trimming costs V 11 bases and J 3 bases, and their ends lie 2 bases apart. The germline V gene (reference sequence) specifies SEHNR as CDR1 and FQNEAQ as CDR2. Including the terminal cysteine and phenylalanine, the CDR3 comprises 8 residues. Just CDR3 DNA is preserved here, 24 bases in frame from base 1. This record belongs to a study of T-cell memory formation after mild COVID-19 (dated by TCRdb to the early 2020s). With respect to the entire study: TCR sequence clusters from the two donors were largely donor specific. In two donors, T-cell clones that expanded and contracted after mild COVID-19 were followed by sequencing TCRalpha and TCRbeta repertoires longitudinally. The cohort was made up of two young adult volunteers, one female and one male, who were previously healthy. The investigation overall reported the following: From day 15 to 85, contracting clones showed balanced CD4/CD8 phenotypes, whereas a second wave of clones that expanded from day 15 to 37 leaned towards CD4+. The second-wave clones that peaked on day 37 were not confirmed to be SARS-CoV-2 specific. Only a couple of mild cases were covered in the study, and larger cohorts including severe cases with pre-infection samples were considered necessary. The detection of some responding clones in pre-infection memory suggests that pre-existing cross-reactive memory T cells joined the SARS-CoV-2 response. Contracting CD4+ clones were located mainly in the CM and EM memory subsets, whereas CD8+ clones were found to be enriched in EMRA.

Sequencer: Illumina NovaSeq 6000. Using 5'RACE with constant-segment primers, TCRalpha and TCRbeta cDNA libraries were constructed, with sample barcodes and unique molecular identifiers added in the process. RNA was extracted from every sample with Trizol reagent. Library amplification was performed in two PCR steps, and a second sample barcode and Illumina TruSeq adapters were introduced in the second step. Libraries were sequenced on an Illumina NovaSeq with 2 x 150 bp paired-end reads. The study's own analysis went as follows. Demultiplexing of reads and collapsing into UMI-guided consensus sequences were performed with migec v1.2.7. With mixcr v2.1.11, UMI consensuses were aligned to TRA and TRB V and J templates and assembled into clonotypes. A clonotype was counted as expanded or contracted only when both edgeR and NoisET called the clonotype significant, with the noise models trained on biological replicates. For edgeR calls, the thresholds were a false discovery rate-adjusted p below 0.01 and a log2 fold-change of 1. As an exploratory analysis of dynamics, max-normalized trajectories of the 1000 most abundant clonotypes were examined by PCA with hierarchical clustering. The CD4 or CD8 phenotype of responding clones was assigned using the separately sequenced CD4+ and CD8+ repertoires. The public reads were reprocessed in TCRdb via fastp at Q25 and MiXCR, keeping in-frame beta chains. Every CDR3 protein is listed once, alongside the most common genes and DNA of its rows. Clone size and V and J calls follow TCRdb, not the original study. The sample table shows 400,000 to 500,000 distinct CDR3 sequences, and 20% are seen once. The ten most abundant clones make up around 9.2% of the sample.

Ficoll-Paque density gradient centrifugation was used to isolate PBMCs. This sequence was found in an adult woman who had mild COVID-19 (a few samples of this study predate the infection). The sample titles of this study are shuffled in the database, so cell type and time point are left out; the donor was told from shared clones. The chain is assembled from TRBV7-9 and TRBJ2-7; the D gene is unclear. Sequencing used PBMCs or a T cell subset sorted from them (not recorded which). CDR3 region: CAGYEQYF. The nucleotides are TGTGCCGGCTACGAGCAGTACTTC.